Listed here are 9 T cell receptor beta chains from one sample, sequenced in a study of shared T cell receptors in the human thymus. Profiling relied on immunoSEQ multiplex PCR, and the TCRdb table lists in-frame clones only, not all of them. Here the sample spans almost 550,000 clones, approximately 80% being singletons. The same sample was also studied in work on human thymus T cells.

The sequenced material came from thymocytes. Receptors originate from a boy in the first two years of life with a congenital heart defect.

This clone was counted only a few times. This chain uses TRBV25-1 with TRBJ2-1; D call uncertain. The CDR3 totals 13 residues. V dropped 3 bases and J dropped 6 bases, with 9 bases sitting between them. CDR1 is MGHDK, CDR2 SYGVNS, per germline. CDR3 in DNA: TGTGCCAGCAGTGATGTCGTGTGCAATGAGCAGTTCTTC. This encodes CASSDVVCNEQFF.

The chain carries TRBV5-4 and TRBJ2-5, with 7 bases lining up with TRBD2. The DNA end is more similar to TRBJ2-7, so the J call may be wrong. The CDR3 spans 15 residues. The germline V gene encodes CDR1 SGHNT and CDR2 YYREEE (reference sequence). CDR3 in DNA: TGTGCCAGCAGCTCGGGGGAGCGGGGCTCCTACGAGCAGTACTTC. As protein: CASSSGERGSYEQYF.

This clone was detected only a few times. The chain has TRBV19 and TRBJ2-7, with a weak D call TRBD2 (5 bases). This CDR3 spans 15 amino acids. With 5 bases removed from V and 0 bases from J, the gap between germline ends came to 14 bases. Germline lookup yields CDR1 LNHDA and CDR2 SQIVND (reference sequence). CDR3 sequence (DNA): TGTGCCAGTAGTGTTCCGGGAAAGAGCTCCTACGAGCAGTACTTC. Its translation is CASSVPGKSSYEQYF.

CDR3 amino acids: CANPAQLDSCTEAFF. As DNA, the CDR3 is TGTGCCAATCCAGCACAGCTGGACAGCTGCACTGAAGCTTTCTTT. The J gene is TRBJ1-1, the V gene TRBV2; D is perhaps TRBD1 (6 bases). The germline V gene has CDR1 SNHLY and CDR2 FYNNEI. Trimming took off 10 bases at V and 4 bases at J, with 22 bases between the two ends. The CDR3 is 15 residues long.

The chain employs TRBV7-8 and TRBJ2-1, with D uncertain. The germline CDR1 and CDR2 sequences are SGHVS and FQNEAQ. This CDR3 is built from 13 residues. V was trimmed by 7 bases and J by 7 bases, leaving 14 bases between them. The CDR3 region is CASTIFTSNEQFF. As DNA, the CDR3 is TGTGCCAGCACCATCTTCACTTCGAATGAGCAGTTCTTC. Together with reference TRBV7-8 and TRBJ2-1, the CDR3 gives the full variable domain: GAGVSQSPRYKVAKRGQDVALRCDPISGHVSLFWYQQALGQGPEFLTYFQNEAQLDKSGLPSDRFFAERPEGSVSTLKIQRTQQEDSAVYLCASTIFTSNEQFFGPGTRLTVL.

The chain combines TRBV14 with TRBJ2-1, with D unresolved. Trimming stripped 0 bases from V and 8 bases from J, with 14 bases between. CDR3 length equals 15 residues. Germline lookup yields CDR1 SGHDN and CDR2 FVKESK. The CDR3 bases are TGTGCCAGCAGCCAAGACGACGACTCTCGGGATGAGCAGTTCTTC. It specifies CASSQDDDSRDEQFF.

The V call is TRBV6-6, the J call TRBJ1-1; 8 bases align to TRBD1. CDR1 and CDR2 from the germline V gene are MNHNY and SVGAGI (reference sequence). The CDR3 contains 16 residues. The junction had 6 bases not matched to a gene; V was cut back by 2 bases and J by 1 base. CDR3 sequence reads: CASSYPPGGTNTEAFF. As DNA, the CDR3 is TGTGCCAGCAGTTACCCCCCAGGGGGCACGAACACTGAAGCTTTCTTT.

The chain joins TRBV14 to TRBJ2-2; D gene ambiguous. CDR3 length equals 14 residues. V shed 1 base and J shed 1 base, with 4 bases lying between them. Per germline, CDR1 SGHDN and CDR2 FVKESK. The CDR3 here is CASSQGGNTGELFF. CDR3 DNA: TGTGCCAGCAGCCAAGGAGGGAACACCGGGGAGCTGTTTTTT.

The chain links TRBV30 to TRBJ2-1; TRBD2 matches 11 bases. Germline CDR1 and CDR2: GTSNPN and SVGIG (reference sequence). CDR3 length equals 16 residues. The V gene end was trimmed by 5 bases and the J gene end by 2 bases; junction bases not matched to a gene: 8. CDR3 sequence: CAWVLSGRAAYNEQFF. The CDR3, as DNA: TGTGCCTGGGTCCTTAGCGGGAGGGCCGCCTACAATGAGCAGTTCTTC.